These T cell receptor beta chains were read from a single sample in a study of T cell responses to AZD1222 COVID-19 vaccine. Profiling relied on immunoSEQ multiplex PCR, and the TCRdb table lists in-frame clones only, not all of them. The table includes over 100,000 clones, more than 85% detected once. Sequences were derived from peripheral blood, sampled on day 0 of AZD1222 vaccination. The origin of the receptors is an adult in good health. Each CDR3 is given with its conserved first and last residue. A D gene is named only where the DNA matches it firmly. Not every row has a clone size; where given, it reads once, few, many or a size class.

j_call d_call clone_size v_call cdr3_aa cdr3_nt
TRBJ2-3 - - TRBV19 CASSVGGTDTQYF TGTGCCAGTAGTGTGGGGGGCACAGATACGCAGTATTTT
TRBJ1-4 - once TRBV5-4 CASSIFGKTKDEKLFF TGTGCCAGCAGCATATTTGGGAAGACAAAAGATGAAAAACTGTTTTTT
TRBJ1-5 - - TRBV19 CASKGGQHGNQPQHF TGTGCCAGTAAAGGAGGACAGCATGGCAATCAGCCCCAGCATTTT
TRBJ1-1 - - TRBV5-1 CASSLRPNTEAFF TGCGCCAGCAGCCTAAGGCCCAACACTGAAGCTTTCTTT
TRBJ1-1 - - TRBV7-2 CASSPSGGAFF TGTGCCAGCAGCCCTTCGGGCGGGGCTTTCTTT
TRBJ1-1 - - TRBV3-1/TRBV3-2 CASSAQGPAEAFF TGTGCCAGCAGCGCTCAGGGTCCGGCTGAAGCTTTCTTT
TRBJ2-5 - few TRBV24-1 CATNQGSETQYF TGTGCCACCAATCAGGGGAGTGAGACCCAGTACTTC
TRBJ1-1 - - TRBV2 CASRTPRGNTEAFF TGTGCCAGCAGGACCCCACGGGGGAACACTGAAGCTTTCTTT
TRBJ2-7 - - TRBV7-2 CASSFTYEQYF TGTGCCAGCAGCTTCACCTACGAGCAGTACTTC
TRBJ1-1 - once TRBV4-3 CASSQDTRLPNTEAFF TGCGCCAGCAGCCAAGATACGCGACTCCCGAACACTGAAGCTTTCTTT
TRBJ2-4 - - TRBV23-1 CASIRPGWAKNIQYF TGCGCCAGCATCCGGCCCGGGTGGGCCAAAAACATTCAGTACTTC
TRBJ1-3 TRBD1 - TRBV29-1 CSVGGTGITGNTIYF TGCAGCGTTGGTGGGACAGGGATTACTGGAAACACCATATATTTT
TRBJ2-7 - - TRBV6-5 CATPKVGGLEQYF TGTGCCACCCCGAAGGTTGGGGGCCTCGAGCAGTACTTC
TRBJ2-7 - - TRBV6-5 CASLDRSYEQYF TGTGCCAGCTTGGACAGAAGCTACGAGCAGTACTTC
TRBJ2-7 TRBD1 - TRBV24-1 CATSSRDRGGEQYF TGTGCCACCAGTTCCCGGGACAGGGGCGGCGAGCAGTACTTC
TRBJ1-6 - - TRBV11-2 CASSLEGLNNSPLHF TGTGCCAGCAGCTTAGAAGGACTGAATAATTCACCCCTCCACTTT
TRBJ1-6 - - TRBV6-5 CASSYGAESPLHF TGTGCCAGCAGTTACGGGGCGGAGTCACCCCTCCACTTT
TRBJ1-1 TRBD1 - TRBV5-1 CASSLAGDRGLTEAFF TGCGCCAGCAGCTTGGCCGGGGACAGGGGGCTCACTGAAGCTTTCTTT
TRBJ2-7 TRBD2 - TRBV29-1 CSVERGEGYEQYF TGCAGCGTTGAAAGAGGGGAGGGCTACGAGCAGTACTTC
TRBJ1-2 - - TRBV6-6 CASSYDRVGGGYTF TGTGCCAGCAGTTATGACAGAGTTGGGGGCGGCTACACCTTC
TRBJ1-4 - - TRBV5-1 CASSLADLPSQTKQLFF TGCGCCAGCAGCTTGGCTGATCTACCGAGCCAGACTAAACAGCTGTTTTTT
TRBJ2-6 TRBD1 - TRBV3-1/TRBV3-2 CASSRRGTGASGANVLTF TGTGCCAGCAGCCGTCGTGGGACAGGGGCCTCTGGGGCCAACGTCCTGACTTTC
TRBJ2-7 TRBD1 - TRBV6-2/TRBV6-3 CASSYGDREVEEQYF TGTGCCAGCAGTTATGGGGACAGGGAGGTGGAAGAGCAGTACTTC
TRBJ1-2 - - TRBV6-5 CASRPGFRDGYTF TGTGCCAGCAGACCAGGGTTTCGGGATGGCTACACCTTC
TRBJ2-2 - - TRBV4-1 CASSLRAGELFF TGCGCCAGCAGCCTTCGGGCGGGGGAGCTGTTTTTT
TRBJ2-3 TRBD2 - TRBV7-2 CASSVASGGHGTDTQYF TGTGCCAGCAGCGTGGCTAGCGGGGGGCACGGCACAGATACGCAGTATTTT
TRBJ1-2 - once TRBV6-5 CASSYGYGYTF TGTGCCAGCAGTTATGGCTATGGCTACACCTTC
TRBJ1-1 TRBD1 - TRBV29-1 CSVVVDGQGWAFF TGCAGCGTTGTTGTTGATGGACAGGGATGGGCTTTCTTT
TRBJ2-3 TRBD2 - TRBV5-4 CASSWGTSGRSTDTQYF TGTGCCAGCAGCTGGGGGACTAGCGGCCGTAGCACAGATACGCAGTATTTT
TRBJ2-7 TRBD1 - TRBV5-5 CASCRDSSSYEQYF TGTGCCAGCTGCCGGGACAGCAGCTCCTACGAGCAGTACTTC
TRBJ2-2 - - TRBV7-7 CASSLQGPNTGELFF TGTGCTAGCAGCTTACAAGGACCGAACACCGGGGAGCTGTTTTTT
TRBJ1-1 - - TRBV14 CASSQGGASTEAFF TGTGCCAGCAGCCAAGGGGGGGCTTCCACTGAAGCTTTCTTT
TRBJ2-1 - - TRBV5-6 CASNDSELYNEQFF TGTGCCAGCAACGACTCGGAGCTATACAATGAGCAGTTCTTC
TRBJ2-5 - - TRBV5-5 CASSLNGWETQYF TGTGCCAGCAGCTTGAATGGGTGGGAGACCCAGTACTTC
TRBJ1-1 - - TRBV5-1 CASSSDSAEAFF TGCGCCAGCAGCTCCGACAGCGCTGAAGCTTTCTTT
TRBJ1-2 TRBD1 - TRBV19 CASSLWTGKGGYTF TGTGCCAGTAGTCTGTGGACAGGGAAGGGCGGCTACACCTTC
TRBJ2-7 - - TRBV5-6 CASSWGRGAKFYEQYF TGTGCCAGCAGCTGGGGTCGGGGCGCAAAATTCTACGAGCAGTACTTC
TRBJ1-1 - - TRBV9 CASSVGSWGMNTEAFF TGTGCCAGCAGCGTAGGGTCTTGGGGTATGAACACTGAAGCTTTCTTT
TRBJ2-7 TRBD1 once TRBV3-1/TRBV3-2 CASSHPKGTGYSYEQYF TGTGCCAGCAGCCACCCGAAGGGGACAGGGTACTCCTACGAGCAGTACTTC
TRBJ1-2 - - TRBV2 CASAETDGSLGGYTF TGTGCCAGCGCGGAAACAGACGGCTCCCTCGGGGGCTACACCTTC
TRBJ2-3 TRBD1 - TRBV2 CASIRGQGTDTQYF TGTGCCAGCATTAGGGGGCAGGGAACAGATACGCAGTATTTT
TRBJ2-1 - - TRBV6-2/TRBV6-3 CASSYIIGGLNNEQFF TGTGCCAGCAGTTACATTATCGGGGGACTTAACAATGAGCAGTTCTTC
TRBJ1-5 - - TRBV4-1 CASSQGGGANQPQHF TGCGCCAGCAGCCAAGGGGGAGGGGCAAATCAGCCCCAGCATTTT
TRBJ1-1 - - TRBV7-3 CASSQQGYTEAFF TGTGCCAGCAGCCAGCAGGGATACACTGAAGCTTTCTTT
TRBJ2-7 - - TRBV5-4 CASSLVGGRSYEQYF TGTGCCAGCAGCTTGGTTGGGGGGCGGTCCTACGAGCAGTACTTC
TRBJ2-7 TRBD2 - TRBV24-1 CATSELTSGGSYEQYF TGTGCCACCAGTGAATTAACTAGCGGAGGATCCTACGAGCAGTACTTC
TRBJ2-5 - - TRBV7-9 CASSYRLVVEGWRETQYF TGTGCCAGCAGCTACCGACTAGTAGTCGAAGGTTGGAGAGAGACCCAGTACTTC
TRBJ2-2 - - TRBV14 CASSQDLLGELFF TGTGCCAGCAGCCAAGATCTCCTGGGGGAGCTGTTTTTT
TRBJ1-1 TRBD1 once TRBV5-1 CASSLWTGGREAFF TGCGCCAGCAGCTTGTGGACAGGGGGCCGCGAAGCTTTCTTT
TRBJ1-1 - - TRBV19 CASSITGQPNTEAFF TGTGCCAGTAGTATCACCGGACAGCCGAACACTGAAGCTTTCTTT
TRBJ1-6 - - TRBV5-4 CASSSKKITGISPLHF TGTGCCAGCAGCTCGAAAAAAATCACAGGGATTTCACCCCTCCACTTT
TRBJ1-2 TRBD1 - TRBV15 CATSTRQGAVHGYTF TGTGCCACCAGCACTAGACAGGGGGCCGTCCATGGCTACACCTTC